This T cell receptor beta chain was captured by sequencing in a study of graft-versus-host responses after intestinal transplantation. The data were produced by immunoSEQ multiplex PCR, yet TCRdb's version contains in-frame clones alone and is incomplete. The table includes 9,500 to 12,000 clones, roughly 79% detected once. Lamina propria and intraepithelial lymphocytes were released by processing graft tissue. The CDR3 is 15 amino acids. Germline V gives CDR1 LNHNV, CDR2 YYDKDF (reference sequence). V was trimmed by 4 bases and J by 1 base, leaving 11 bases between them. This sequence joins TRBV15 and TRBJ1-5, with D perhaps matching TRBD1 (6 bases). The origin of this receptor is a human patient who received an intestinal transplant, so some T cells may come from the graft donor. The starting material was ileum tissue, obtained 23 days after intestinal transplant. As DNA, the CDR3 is TGTGCCACCAGCATAGGACAGTCCAGCAATCAGCCCCAGCATTTT. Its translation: CATSIGQSSNQPQHF.